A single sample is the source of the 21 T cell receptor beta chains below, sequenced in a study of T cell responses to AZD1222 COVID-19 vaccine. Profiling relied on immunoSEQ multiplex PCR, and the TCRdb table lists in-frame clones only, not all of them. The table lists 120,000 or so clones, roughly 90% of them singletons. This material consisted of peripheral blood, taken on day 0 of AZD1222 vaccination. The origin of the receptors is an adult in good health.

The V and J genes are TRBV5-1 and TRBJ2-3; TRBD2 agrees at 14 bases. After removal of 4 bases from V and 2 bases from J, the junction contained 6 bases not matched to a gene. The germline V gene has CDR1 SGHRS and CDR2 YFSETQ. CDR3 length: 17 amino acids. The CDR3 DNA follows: TGCGCCAGCAGCACCGGACTAGCGGGGGGCGTCACAGATACGCAGTATTTT. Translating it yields CASSTGLAGGVTDTQYF. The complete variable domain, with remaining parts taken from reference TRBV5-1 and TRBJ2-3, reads KAGVTQTPRYLIKTRGQQVTLSCSPISGHRSVSWYQQTPGQGLQFLFEYFSETQRNKGNFPGRFSGRQFSNSRSEMNVSTLELGDSALYLCASSTGLAGGVTDTQYFGPGTRLTVL.

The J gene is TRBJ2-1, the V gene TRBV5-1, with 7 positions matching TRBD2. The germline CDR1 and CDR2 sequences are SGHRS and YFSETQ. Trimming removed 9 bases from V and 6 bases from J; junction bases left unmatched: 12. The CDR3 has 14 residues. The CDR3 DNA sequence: TGCGCCACCTGCAGGGAGGGCGTTGGCAATGAGCAGTTCTTC. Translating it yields CATCREGVGNEQFF. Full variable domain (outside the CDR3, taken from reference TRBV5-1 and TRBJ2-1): KAGVTQTPRYLIKTRGQQVTLSCSPISGHRSVSWYQQTPGQGLQFLFEYFSETQRNKGNFPGRFSGRQFSNSRSEMNVSTLELGDSALYLCATCREGVGNEQFFGPGTRLTVL.

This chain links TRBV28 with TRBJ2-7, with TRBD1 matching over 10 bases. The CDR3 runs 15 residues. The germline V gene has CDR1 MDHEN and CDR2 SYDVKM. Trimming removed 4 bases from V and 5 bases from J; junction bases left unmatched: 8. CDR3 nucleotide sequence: TGTGCCAGCAGTTCCGCCGGGACAGGGGCCCACGAGCAGTACTTC. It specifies CASSSAGTGAHEQYF.

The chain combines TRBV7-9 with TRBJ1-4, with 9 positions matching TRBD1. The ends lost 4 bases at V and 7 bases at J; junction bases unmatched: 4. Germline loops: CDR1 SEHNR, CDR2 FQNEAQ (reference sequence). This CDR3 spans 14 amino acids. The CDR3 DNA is TGTGCCAGCAGCTCGACAGGGGGTGCTGAAAAACTGTTTTTT. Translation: CASSSTGGAEKLFF.

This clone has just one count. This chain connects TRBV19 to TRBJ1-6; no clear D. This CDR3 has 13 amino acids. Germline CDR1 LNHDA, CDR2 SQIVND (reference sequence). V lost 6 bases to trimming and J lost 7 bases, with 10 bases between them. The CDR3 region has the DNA TGTGCCAGTAGGGCACAGATAAATTCACCCCTCCACTTT. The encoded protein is CASRAQINSPLHF.

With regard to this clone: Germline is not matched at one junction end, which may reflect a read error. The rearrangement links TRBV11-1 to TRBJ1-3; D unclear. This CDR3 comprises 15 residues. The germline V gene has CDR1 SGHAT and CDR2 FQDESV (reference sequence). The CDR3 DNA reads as TGTGCCAGCAGCCTAGCGCACTCTCCTGGAAACACCATATATTTT. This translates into CASSLAHSPGNTIYF.

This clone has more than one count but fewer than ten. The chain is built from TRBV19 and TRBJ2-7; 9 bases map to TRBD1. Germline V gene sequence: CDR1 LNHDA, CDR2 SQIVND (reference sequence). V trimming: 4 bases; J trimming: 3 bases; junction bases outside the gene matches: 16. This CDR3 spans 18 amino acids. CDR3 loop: CASSTPITLTGGCYEQYF. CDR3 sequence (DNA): TGTGCCAGTAGTACCCCCATTACTCTGACAGGGGGATGCTACGAGCAGTACTTC.

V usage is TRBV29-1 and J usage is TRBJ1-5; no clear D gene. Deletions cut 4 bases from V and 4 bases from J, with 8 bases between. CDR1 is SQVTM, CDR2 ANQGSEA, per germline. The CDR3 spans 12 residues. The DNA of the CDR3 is TGCAGCGTTGGGGCGGAAAATCAGCCCCAGCATTTT. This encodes CSVGAENQPQHF. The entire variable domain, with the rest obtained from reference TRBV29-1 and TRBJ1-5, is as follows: SAVISQKPSRDICQRGTSLTIQCQVDSQVTMMFWYRQQPGQSLTLIATANQGSEATYESGFVIDKFPISRPNLTFSTLTVSNMSPEDSSIYLCSVGAENQPQHFGDGTRLSIL.

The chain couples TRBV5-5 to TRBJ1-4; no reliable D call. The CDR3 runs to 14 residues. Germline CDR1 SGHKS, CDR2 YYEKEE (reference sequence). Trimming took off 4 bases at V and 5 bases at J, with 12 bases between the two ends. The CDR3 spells CASSQSGKNEKLFF. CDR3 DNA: TGTGCCAGCAGCCAGTCCGGGAAAAATGAAAAACTGTTTTTT.

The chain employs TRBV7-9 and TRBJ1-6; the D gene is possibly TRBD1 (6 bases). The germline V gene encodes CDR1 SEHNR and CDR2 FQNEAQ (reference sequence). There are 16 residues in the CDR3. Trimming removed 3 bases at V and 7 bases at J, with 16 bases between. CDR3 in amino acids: CASSFRGGHPNSPLHF. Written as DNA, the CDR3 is TGTGCCAGCAGCTTTCGGGGGGGCCACCCGAATTCACCCCTCCACTTT.

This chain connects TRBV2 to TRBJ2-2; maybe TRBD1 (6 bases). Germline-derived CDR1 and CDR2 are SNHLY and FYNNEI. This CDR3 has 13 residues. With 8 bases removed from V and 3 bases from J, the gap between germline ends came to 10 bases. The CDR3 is CASATGYTGELFF. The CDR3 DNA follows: TGTGCCAGCGCCACAGGGTACACCGGGGAGCTGTTTTTT. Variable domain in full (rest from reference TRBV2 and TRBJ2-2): EPEVTQTPSHQVTQMGQEVILRCVPISNHLYFYWYRQILGQKVEFLVSFYNNEISEKSEIFDDQFSVERPDGSNFTLKIRSTKLEDSAMYFCASATGYTGELFFGEGSRLTVL.

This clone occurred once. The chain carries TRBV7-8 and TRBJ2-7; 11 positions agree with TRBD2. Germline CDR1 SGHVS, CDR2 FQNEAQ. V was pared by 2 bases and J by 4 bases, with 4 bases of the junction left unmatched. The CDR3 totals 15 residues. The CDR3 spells CASSLIGTSGYEQYF. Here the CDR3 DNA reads TGTGCCAGCAGCTTAATTGGGACTAGCGGTTACGAGCAGTACTTC.

DNA of the CDR3: TGTGCCTGGAGTGCCTCGCGAGGTGAAAAACTGTTTTTT. It yields the protein CAWSASRGEKLFF. The chain has TRBV30 and TRBJ1-4; D is unresolved. The CDR3 covers 13 residues. Deletions cut 1 base from V and 7 bases from J, with 10 bases between. Germline CDR1 GTSNPN, CDR2 SVGIG (reference sequence).

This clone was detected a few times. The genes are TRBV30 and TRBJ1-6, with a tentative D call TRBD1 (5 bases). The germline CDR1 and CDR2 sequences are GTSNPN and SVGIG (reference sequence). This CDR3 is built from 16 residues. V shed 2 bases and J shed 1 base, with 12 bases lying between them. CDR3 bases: TGTGCCTGGAGTATCGGGGGTGGATCCTATAATTCACCCCTCCACTTT. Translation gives CAWSIGGGSYNSPLHF.

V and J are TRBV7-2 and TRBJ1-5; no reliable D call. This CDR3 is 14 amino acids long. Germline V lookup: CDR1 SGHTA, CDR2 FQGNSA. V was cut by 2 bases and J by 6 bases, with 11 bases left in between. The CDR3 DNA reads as TGTGCCAGCAGCTTACTCAGGTTTGGTCAGCCCCAGCATTTT. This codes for CASSLLRFGQPQHF.

The CDR3 here is CASSLGDDPYEQYF. CDR3 coding DNA: TGCGCCAGCAGCTTGGGGGACGACCCCTACGAGCAGTACTTC. The rearrangement links TRBV5-1 to TRBJ2-7; D might be TRBD1 or TRBD2, each matching 5 bases. Germline V gene lookup returns CDR1 SGHRS and CDR2 YFSETQ. Trimming stripped 0 bases from V and 2 bases from J, with 9 bases between. The CDR3 sequence is 14 residues long.

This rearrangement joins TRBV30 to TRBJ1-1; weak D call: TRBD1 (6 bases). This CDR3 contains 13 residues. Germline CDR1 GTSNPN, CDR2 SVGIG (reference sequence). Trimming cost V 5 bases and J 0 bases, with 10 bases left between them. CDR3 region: CAWATGLNTEAFF. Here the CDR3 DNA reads TGTGCCTGGGCGACAGGATTGAACACTGAAGCTTTCTTT.

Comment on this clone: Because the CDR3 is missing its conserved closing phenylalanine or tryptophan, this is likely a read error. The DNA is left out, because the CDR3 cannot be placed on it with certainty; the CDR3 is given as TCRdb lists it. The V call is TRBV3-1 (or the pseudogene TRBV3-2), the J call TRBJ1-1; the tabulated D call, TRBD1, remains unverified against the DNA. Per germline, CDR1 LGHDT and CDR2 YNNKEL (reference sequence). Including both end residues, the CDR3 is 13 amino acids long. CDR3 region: CASSQDLDRGVEV.

CDR3 region: CASSSGEGYTF. In nucleotides, the CDR3 is TGTGCCAGCAGCTCCGGGGAGGGCTACACCTTC. This chain joins TRBV7-9 and TRBJ1-2, with unresolved D. The CDR3 has 11 amino acids. V was clipped by 4 bases and J by 8 bases, with 8 bases between them. The V gene's germline CDR1 is SEHNR and CDR2 FQNEAQ (reference sequence). Complete variable domain (other parts from reference TRBV7-9 and TRBJ1-2): DTGVSQNPRHKITKRGQNVTFRCDPISEHNRLYWYRQTLGQGPEFLTYFQNEAQLEKSRLLSDRFSAERPKGSFSTLEIQRTEQGDSAMYLCASSSGEGYTFGSGTRLTVV.

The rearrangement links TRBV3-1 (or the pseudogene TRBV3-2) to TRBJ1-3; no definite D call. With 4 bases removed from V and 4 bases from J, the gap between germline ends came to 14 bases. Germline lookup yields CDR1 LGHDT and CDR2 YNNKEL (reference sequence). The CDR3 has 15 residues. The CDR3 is CASSPFSALGNTIYF. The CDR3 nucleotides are TGTGCCAGCAGCCCCTTCTCGGCACTCGGAAACACCATATATTTT.

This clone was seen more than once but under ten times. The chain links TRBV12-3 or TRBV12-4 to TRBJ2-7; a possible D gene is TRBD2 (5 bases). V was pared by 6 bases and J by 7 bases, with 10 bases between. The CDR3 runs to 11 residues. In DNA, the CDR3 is TGTGCCAGCAGCACGGGGTGGGAGCAGTACTTC. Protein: CASSTGWEQYF.